This T cell receptor (beta chain) was sequenced for a study of T cells after yellow fever vaccination. As for this clonotype: The antigen is unknown. The junction departs from germline at one end; a sequencing error may be responsible.

By 5'RACE template switching, TCR cDNA was produced, with a universal primer site and UMIs added in the process. MiXCR was run by TCRdb on the 5' RACE reads, yielding one entry per CDR3 protein. This sample has around 340,000 distinct CDR3 sequences, with about 12% found just once. Study-wide results and limits: Repertoires sorted by FACS could include abundant clonotypes that are contaminants from the bulk population. The secondary response was weaker but peaked faster, day 5 versus 15. Clonotype sharing between CD4 and CD8 compartments was small.

This CDR3 has 16 residues. The germline gives CDR1 SGHDT, CDR2 YYEEEE. V gene TRBV5-6 combines with J gene TRBJ2-3; TRBD2 agrees at 8 bases. The sequencing here drew on CD4+ T cells sorted from PBMCs, taken 15 days after the yellow fever booster vaccination. This TCR was sampled from a man between 18 and 29 years old who received the YFV17D yellow fever vaccine. The CDR3 reads CASSPRVSGGTDTQYF. The CDR3 DNA reads as TGTGCCAGCAGCCCGAGGGTGAGCGGGGGCACTGATACGCAGTATTTT.